This T cell receptor (beta chain) appears in the sequencing data of a study of CD8 T cells in Susac syndrome (dated by TCRdb to between 2017 and 2020). A note on the overall study: Of the Susac syndrome patients who were sequenced, more than five had clinically active disease and eight or nine were in clinical remission. At blood withdrawal, Susac syndrome patients were either therapy-naive, taking corticosteroids (in some cases with IVIg as well), or taking IVIg alone. Whether CD8+ T cell activation and differentiation in Susac syndrome was antigen driven was tested using repertoire sequencing. Results and caveats for the whole study, not just this receptor: The study acknowledged that relatively few individuals were included in the TCR sequencing and HLA analysis. In patients with Susac syndrome, the CD4+ T cell repertoire showed no detectable clonal expansion.

From the cysteine up to the phenylalanine, the CDR3 has a length of 16 residues. Only the CDR3 region is kept as DNA, spanning 48 bases read in frame from base 1. CDR1 is given as LGHDT and CDR2 as YNNKEL, both from the germline V gene (reference sequence). Deletion took 2 bases off V and 6 bases off J, with a span of 19 bases between the germline ends. RNA was extracted using the RNeasy kit, and about 0.45 to 1 ug of the RNA was reverse transcribed with random hexamers. The immunoSEQ multiplex PCR assay, which covers 54 Vbeta and 13 Jbeta segments, was used to amplify TCR beta CDR3 regions. Bias from PCR amplification was corrected by using a synthetic template baseline for primer optimization and for computational correction. The original pipeline was this. Reads were assigned to V, D and J genes according to IMGT and analyzed in immunoSEQ Analyzer, with only productive sequences retained. To calculate clonality, Shannon entropy was normalized by log2 of the number of productive unique sequences and then subtracted from one. For each patient and control, public and private clones were evaluated among the 100 most prevalent clones. Clones were defined as Susac-specific if absent from the healthy and MS cohorts, from 1052 published viral clones and from other ImmuneACCESS disease sequences. TCRdb cleaned the public reads at Q25 with fastp, built clones with MiXCR and kept in-frame beta chains. A single entry per CDR3 protein holds the most common genes and DNA from its merged rows. The authors' filters were not applied to this entry. The sample data list some 77,000 distinct CDR3 sequences, and about 93% of these were observed just once. About 0.52% of the sample rests with the top ten.

Peripheral blood CD8+ and CD4+ T cells from healthy donors, Susac syndrome patients and multiple sclerosis patients were profiled by high-throughput TCR beta sequencing. Recently defined diagnostic criteria for definite or probable disease were met by the Susac syndrome patients. Bulk CD8+ and CD4+ T cells were purified magnetically by negative isolation, whereas CD8+ TEMRA cells were enriched by FACS. Blood was drawn into EDTA tubes, processed within 24 hours, and PBMCs were isolated by density gradient centrifugation. PBMCs destined for TCR sequencing were cryopreserved in liquid nitrogen and later thawed in a 37 °C water bath. The sorted or isolated CD4+, CD8+ and CD8+ TEMRA cells reached a purity of at least 90%. On this clonotype: Its antigen is not yet known. No clone much larger than this one lies a single base away; base qualities are absent.

The chain is assembled from TRBV3-1 and TRBJ1-2; the D gene is possibly TRBD1, with 5 bases matching. The receptor was derived from a human donor with Susac syndrome. Material: CD4+ T cells from PBMCs. The encoded CDR3 is CASSQPFEGRSNGYTF. The bases read TGTGCCAGCAGCCAACCGTTTGAGGGACGGAGTAATGGCTACACCTTC.